The rows below give T cell receptor beta chains drawn from one sample of a study of T cells in Graves' hyperthyroidism and ophthalmopathy. TCRdb reprocessed the multiplex PCR reads via MiXCR and lists one record per CDR3 protein. The repertoire consists of about 610,000 distinct CDR3 sequences, with around 16% occurring once and the leading ten covering less than 3.5%. Sequenced material: blood. All receptors derive from a woman between 35 and 50 years old with Graves' ophthalmopathy. CDR3s include the opening cysteine and the closing phenylalanine or tryptophan. The D gene is left open where the match is weak. The listing skips clone size in some rows; elsewhere it reads once, few, many or a size class.

v_call,d_call,clone_size,j_call,cdr3_nt,cdr3_aa
TRBV30,NA,many,TRBJ1-3,TGTGCCTGTCGAGGATCTGGAAACACCATATATTTT,CACRGSGNTIYF
TRBV15,NA,many,TRBJ1-2,TGTGCCACTCGACAGGACGTGAACTATGGCTACACCTTC,CATRQDVNYGYTF
TRBV19,NA,NA,TRBJ2-2,TGTGCCACCACGGAACCGACAGTAACCGGGGAGCTGTTTTTT,CATTEPTVTGELFF
TRBV6-1,NA,many,TRBJ2-1,TGTGCCAGCAGAGACTACCCGGATTACCGGTTCTTC,CASRDYPDYRFF
TRBV2,TRBD1,many,TRBJ2-3,TGTGCCAGCAGTAGGGACAGGGTTGACACAGATACGCAGTATTTT,CASSRDRVDTDTQYF
TRBV6-2/TRBV6-3,NA,many,TRBJ1-2,TGTGCCAGCAGTCCCGGAGGTCGGCAAGGGGGCTACACCTTC,CASSPGGRQGGYTF
TRBV20-1,NA,NA,TRBJ1-1,TGCAGTGCTAGAGAATCCCCAGGGCAGAACACTGAAGCTTTCTTT,CSARESPGQNTEAFF
TRBV2,NA,few,TRBJ2-5,TGTGCCGGCAGTGAAGGCCCCTTGGCCCAAGAGACCCAGTACTTC,CAGSEGPLAQETQYF
TRBV27,NA,many,TRBJ2-7,TGTGCCAGCAGTTTCCATCCAGACTACGAGCAGTACTTC,CASSFHPDYEQYF
TRBV18,NA,NA,TRBJ2-1,TGTGCCAGCTCACTTTACATGGGATACAATGAGCAGTTCTTC,CASSLYMGYNEQFF
TRBV4-1,TRBD1,NA,TRBJ2-7,TGCGCCAGCAGCCAAGGTAGACAGGGTAACTCCTACGAGCAGTACTTC,CASSQGRQGNSYEQYF
TRBV18,TRBD1,many,TRBJ1-1,TGTGCCAGCTCACCAAAGGCAGGGGGCCTCACTGAAGCTTTCTTT,CASSPKAGGLTEAFF
TRBV12-3/TRBV12-4,TRBD1,few,TRBJ2-6,TGTGCCAGCAGTTCCCACAGGGGCTCTGGGGCCAACGTCCTGACTTTC,CASSSHRGSGANVLTF
TRBV6-2/TRBV6-3,NA,many,TRBJ2-7,TGTGCCAGCAACAACGGACTGTTTTACGAGCAGTACTTC,CASNNGLFYEQYF
TRBV27,NA,few,TRBJ2-1,TGTGCCAGCAATCACGGGAGTTTGCAGTTCTTC,CASNHGSLQFF
TRBV5-1,TRBD2,few,TRBJ2-3,TGCGCCAGCAGCCCTGGATCGGGAGGGTATACGCAGTATTTT,CASSPGSGGYTQYF
TRBV7-6,TRBD2,many,TRBJ2-1,TGTGCCAGCAGCTTAGAGCGCGGGAGCTCCTACAATGAGCAGTTCTTC,CASSLERGSSYNEQFF
TRBV12-3/TRBV12-4,TRBD1,few,TRBJ1-5,TGTGCCAGCAGTTTAGTACAGGGGAGCAATCAGCCCCAGCATTTT,CASSLVQGSNQPQHF
TRBV7-2,NA,NA,TRBJ1-4,TGTGCCAGCAGCACACAGGAGGGTACAACTAATGAAAAACTGTTTTTT,CASSTQEGTTNEKLFF
TRBV10-3,NA,NA,TRBJ2-3,TGTGCCATCGGCGTGACAGCAGATACGCAGTATTTT,CAIGVTADTQYF
TRBV3-1,NA,many,TRBJ1-3,TGTGCCAGCAGCCGACGAGACCTCTCTGGAAACACCATATATTTT,CASSRRDLSGNTIYF
TRBV10-3,TRBD2,many,TRBJ2-1,TGTGCCATCGGAAGGAAGGGTGGATTAGCGGGAGTGGGTGAGCAGTTCTTC,CAIGRKGGLAGVGEQFF
TRBV12-3/TRBV12-4,NA,many,TRBJ2-7,TGTGCCAGCGCGTATTCGGCCGAGCAGTACTTC,CASAYSAEQYF
TRBV2,TRBD1,NA,TRBJ2-5,TGTGCCAGCAGTACAGGGGGCTGGAGTCAAGAGACCCAGTACTTC,CASSTGGWSQETQYF
TRBV7-3,NA,many,TRBJ2-5,TGTGCCAGCAGCCGCTCCGGGGGACTGGAGACCCAGTACTTC,CASSRSGGLETQYF
TRBV12-3/TRBV12-4,TRBD1,few,TRBJ1-5,TGTGCCAGCAGCCGAGGGGGCAGGGGGGATCAGCCCCAGCATTTT,CASSRGGRGDQPQHF